This T cell receptor beta chain appears in the sequencing data of a study of cytotoxic CD8 clonotypes in ibrutinib-treated CLL. Study-wide context: Researchers reported 11 to 12 relapsed/refractory and some 14 treatment-naive patients, roughly 17 of them IGHV unmutated.

This clone was picked up a small number of times. Antigen unknown. Data came from immunoSEQ multiplex PCR; TCRdb stores just in-frame clones and leaves some out. The repertoire has about 120,000 clones, 58% of them found once; the top ten carry roughly 35%. The CDR3 is 11 amino acids. Trimming left V 4 bases short and J 3 bases short, with 6 bases between. Looked up from germline, CDR1 is GTSNPN and CDR2 is SVGIG (reference sequence). The study, taken as a whole, reports: There were few public clonotypes, and on treatment they contracted or stayed stable. Relative to age-matched healthy donors, clonality at baseline was higher, and it tracked circulating CD8+ T-cell counts. Clonality went up at ibrutinib response and then declined back toward baseline at progression.

The clonotype was recovered from a human donor with chronic lymphocytic leukemia. The V and J genes are TRBV30 and TRBJ1-2; no firm D call. Sequencing was performed on PBMCs, taken after 24 months of ibrutinib treatment. The CDR3 region has the DNA TGTGCCTGGACAGATTACTATGGCTACACCTTC. This encodes CAWTDYYGYTF. The full variable domain, in which reference TRBV30 and TRBJ1-2 provide the parts outside the CDR3, is SQTIHQWPATLVQPVGSPLSLECTVEGTSNPNLYWYRQAAGRGLQLLFYSVGIGQISSEVPQNLSASRPQDRQFILSSKKLLLSDSGFYLCAWTDYYGYTFGSGTRLTVV.